The T cell receptor beta chain described here comes from a study of blood T cells in healthy people across ages. It was with a sample-barcoded 5' primer and a J-beta primer mix that a second PCR of about 7 to 12 cycles was run. One entry per CDR3 protein, called by TCRdb with MiXCR from the 5' RACE reads. The profile shows approximately 400,000 distinct CDR3 sequences, 50% to 60% of them singletons. Study-wide results and limits: The percentage of naive T cells correlated strongly with TCR beta diversity.

Trimming took 3 bases from V and 2 from J, leaving 11 bases between them. Per germline, CDR1 SGHTA and CDR2 FQGNSA. CDR3 length: 14 amino acids. Points on this clonotype: What it recognizes is unknown.

Each sample gave at least 7 million isolated PBMCs. This clonotype originated in a man between 60 and 70 years old in good health. Sequencing was done on a sample of blood. J is TRBJ2-7 and V is TRBV7-2; D is unresolved. CDR3: CASSFSRQAYEQYF. The CDR3 coding sequence is TGTGCCAGCAGCTTTAGCAGACAAGCCTACGAGCAGTACTTC.